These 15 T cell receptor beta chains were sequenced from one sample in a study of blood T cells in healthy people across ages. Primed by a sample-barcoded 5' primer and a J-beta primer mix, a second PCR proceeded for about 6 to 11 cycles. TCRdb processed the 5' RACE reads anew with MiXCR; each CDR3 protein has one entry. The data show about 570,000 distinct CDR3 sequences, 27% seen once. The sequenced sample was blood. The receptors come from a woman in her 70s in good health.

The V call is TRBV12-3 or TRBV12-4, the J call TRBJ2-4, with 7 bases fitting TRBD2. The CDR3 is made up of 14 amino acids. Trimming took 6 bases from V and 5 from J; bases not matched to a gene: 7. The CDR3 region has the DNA TGTGCCAGCAGCCGCTGGGGGGGTGAAAACATTCAGTACTTC. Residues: CASSRWGGENIQYF.

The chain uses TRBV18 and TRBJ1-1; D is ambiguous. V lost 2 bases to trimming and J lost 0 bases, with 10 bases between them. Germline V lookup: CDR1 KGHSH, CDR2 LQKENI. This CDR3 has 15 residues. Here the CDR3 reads CASSPGLGLNTEAFF. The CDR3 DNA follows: TGTGCCAGCTCACCAGGCTTAGGGCTGAACACTGAAGCTTTCTTT.

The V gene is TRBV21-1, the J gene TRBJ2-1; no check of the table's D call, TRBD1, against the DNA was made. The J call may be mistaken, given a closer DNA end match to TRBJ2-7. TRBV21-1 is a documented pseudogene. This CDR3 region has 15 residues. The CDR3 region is CASSTRQLIPYEQYF. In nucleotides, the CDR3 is TGTGCCAGCAGCACTCGACAGTTAATTCCCTACGAGCAGTACTTC.

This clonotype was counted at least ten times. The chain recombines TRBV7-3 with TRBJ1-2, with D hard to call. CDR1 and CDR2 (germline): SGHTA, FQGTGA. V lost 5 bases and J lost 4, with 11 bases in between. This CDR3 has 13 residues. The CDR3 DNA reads TGTGCCAGCAGCCCTGGACGGTTCTATGGCTACACCTTC. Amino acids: CASSPGRFYGYTF.

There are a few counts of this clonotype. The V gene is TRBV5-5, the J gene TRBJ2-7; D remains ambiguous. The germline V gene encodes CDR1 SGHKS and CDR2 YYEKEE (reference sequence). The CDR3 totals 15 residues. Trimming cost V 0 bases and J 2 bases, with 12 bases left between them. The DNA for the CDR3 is TGTGCCAGCAGCTTGGAACTCTTACCCCCCTACGAGCAGTACTTC. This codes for CASSLELLPPYEQYF.

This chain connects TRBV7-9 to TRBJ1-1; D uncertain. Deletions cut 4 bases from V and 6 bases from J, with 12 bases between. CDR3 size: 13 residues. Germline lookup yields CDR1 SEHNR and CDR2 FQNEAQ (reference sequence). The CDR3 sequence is CASSYQSMSEAFF. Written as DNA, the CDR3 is TGTGCCAGCAGCTATCAGTCCATGTCTGAAGCTTTCTTT.

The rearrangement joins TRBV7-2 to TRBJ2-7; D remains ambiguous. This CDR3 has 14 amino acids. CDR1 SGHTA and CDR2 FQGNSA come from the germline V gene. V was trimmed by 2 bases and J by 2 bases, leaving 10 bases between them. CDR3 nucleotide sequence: TGTGCCAGCAGCTTACCGCAGCAGGCCTACGAGCAGTACTTC. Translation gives CASSLPQQAYEQYF.

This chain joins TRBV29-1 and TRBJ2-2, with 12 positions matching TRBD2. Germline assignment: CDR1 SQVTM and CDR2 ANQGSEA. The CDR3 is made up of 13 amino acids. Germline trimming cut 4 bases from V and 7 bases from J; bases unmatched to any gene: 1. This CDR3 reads CSVGLAGVGELFF. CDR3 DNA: TGCAGCGTTGGACTAGCGGGAGTCGGGGAGCTGTTTTTT.

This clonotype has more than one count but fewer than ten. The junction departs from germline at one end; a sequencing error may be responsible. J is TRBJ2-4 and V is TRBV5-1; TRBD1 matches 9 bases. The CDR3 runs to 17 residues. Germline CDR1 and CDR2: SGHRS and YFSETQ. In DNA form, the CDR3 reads TGCGCCAGCAGCTTGGGGGGGACAGGGATGGCCAAAAACGTTCAGTACTTC. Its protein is CASSLGGTGMAKNVQYF. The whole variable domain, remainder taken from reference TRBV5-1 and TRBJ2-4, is KAGVTQTPRYLIKTRGQQVTLSCSPISGHRSVSWYQQTPGQGLQFLFEYFSETQRNKGNFPGRFSGRQFSNSRSEMNVSTLELGDSALYLCASSLGGTGMAKNVQYFGAGTRLSVL.

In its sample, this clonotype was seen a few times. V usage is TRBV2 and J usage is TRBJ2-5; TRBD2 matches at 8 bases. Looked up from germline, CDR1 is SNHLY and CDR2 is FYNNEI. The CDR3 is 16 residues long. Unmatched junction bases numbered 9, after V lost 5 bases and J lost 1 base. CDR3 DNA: TGTGCCAGCAGTCGGGGGGGCCTGGGTAGCCAAGAGACCCAGTACTTC. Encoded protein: CASSRGGLGSQETQYF.

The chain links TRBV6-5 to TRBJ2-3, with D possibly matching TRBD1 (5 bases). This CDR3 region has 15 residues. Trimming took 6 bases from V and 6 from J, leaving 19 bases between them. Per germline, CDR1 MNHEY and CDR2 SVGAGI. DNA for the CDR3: TGTGCCAGCAGAACGTTTCAGGGAATCCCCGATACGCAGTATTTT. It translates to CASRTFQGIPDTQYF.

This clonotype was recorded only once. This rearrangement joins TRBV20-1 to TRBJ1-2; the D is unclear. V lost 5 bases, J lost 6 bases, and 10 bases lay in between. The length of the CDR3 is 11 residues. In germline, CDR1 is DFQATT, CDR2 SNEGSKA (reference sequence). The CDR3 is CSAGNNDGYTF. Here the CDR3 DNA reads TGCAGTGCTGGGAACAATGATGGCTACACCTTC.

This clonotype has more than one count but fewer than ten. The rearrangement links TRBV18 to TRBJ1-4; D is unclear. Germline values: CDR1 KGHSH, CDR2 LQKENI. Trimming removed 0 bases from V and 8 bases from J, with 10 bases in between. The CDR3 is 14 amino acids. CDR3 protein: CASSPPEIREKLFF. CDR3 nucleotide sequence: TGTGCCAGCTCACCACCGGAAATTAGAGAAAAACTGTTTTTT.

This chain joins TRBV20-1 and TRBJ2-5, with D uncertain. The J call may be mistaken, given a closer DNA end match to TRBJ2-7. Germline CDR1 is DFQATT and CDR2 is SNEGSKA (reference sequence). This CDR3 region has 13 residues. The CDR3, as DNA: TGCAGTGCTCAGTCGGCAGCTACCTACGAGCAGTACTTC. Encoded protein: CSAQSAATYEQYF.

This chain's CDR3 is CASTGTGIWETQYF. The CDR3 nucleotides are TGCGCCAGCACCGGGACAGGGATTTGGGAGACCCAGTACTTC. This chain joins TRBV5-1 and TRBJ2-5; 9 bases agree with TRBD1. The germline CDR1 and CDR2 sequences are SGHRS and YFSETQ. CDR3 length: 14 amino acids. V gave up 6 bases and J gave up 5 bases; unmatched junction bases: 8. The whole variable domain, filled in from reference TRBV5-1 and TRBJ2-5, reads KAGVTQTPRYLIKTRGQQVTLSCSPISGHRSVSWYQQTPGQGLQFLFEYFSETQRNKGNFPGRFSGRQFSNSRSEMNVSTLELGDSALYLCASTGTGIWETQYFGPGTRLLVL.